This note documents a single T cell receptor (beta chain) sequence. The CDR3 is 16 amino acids. Germline CDR1 SGHNT, CDR2 YENEEA. The authors generated TCR beta cDNA through 5'RACE template switching with UMIs. Reanalyzing the 5' RACE reads, TCRdb keeps one entry per CDR3 protein, without DNA. This sample lists over 120,000 distinct CDR3 sequences; its ten largest clones have 9% to 15%. The data derive from a study of T cells expressing NK-cell markers. The wider study: Each TCR beta repertoire originated in sorted T cells that were CD3+CD56+NKG2C+, CD3+CD56+NKG2C- or CD3+CD56-NKG2C+.

This clonotype originated in a man younger than 35 in good health. The chain has TRBV11-3 and TRBJ2-5; with no DNA, the TCRdb D assignment of TRBD1 cannot be verified. Sequences were obtained from blood T cells: a sorted CD56 or NKG2C T cell subset, CD4+ or CD8+ T cells, or bulk PBMC T cells (not recorded which). The CDR3 sequence is CASSLLYRIQKETQYF.